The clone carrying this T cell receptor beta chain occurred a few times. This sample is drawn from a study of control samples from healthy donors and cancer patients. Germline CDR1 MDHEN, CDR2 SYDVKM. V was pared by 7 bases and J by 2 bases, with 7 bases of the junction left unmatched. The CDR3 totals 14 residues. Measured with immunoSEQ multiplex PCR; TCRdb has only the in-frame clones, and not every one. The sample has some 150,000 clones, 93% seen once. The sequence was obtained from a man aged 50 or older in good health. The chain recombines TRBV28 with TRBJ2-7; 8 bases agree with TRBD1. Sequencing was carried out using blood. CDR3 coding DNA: TGTGCCAGCACCATAGGGACAGGTCCCTACGAGCAGTACTTC. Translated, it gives CASTIGTGPYEQYF.